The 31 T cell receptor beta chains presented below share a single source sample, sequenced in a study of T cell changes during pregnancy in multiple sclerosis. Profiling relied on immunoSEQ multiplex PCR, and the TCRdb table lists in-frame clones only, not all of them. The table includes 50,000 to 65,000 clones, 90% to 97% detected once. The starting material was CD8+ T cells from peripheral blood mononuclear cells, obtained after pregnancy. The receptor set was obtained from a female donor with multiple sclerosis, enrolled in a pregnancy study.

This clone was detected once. The CDR3 coding sequence is TGTGCCAGTAGTTTTAAAGACAGGGAAAATCCATACGAGCAGTACTTC. Encoded protein: CASSFKDRENPYEQYF. The chain carries TRBV19 and TRBJ2-7, with 7 bases that match TRBD1. Per germline, CDR1 LNHDA and CDR2 SQIVND (reference sequence). The CDR3 sequence is 16 residues long. V was clipped by 5 bases and J by 4 bases; unmatched bases: 14.

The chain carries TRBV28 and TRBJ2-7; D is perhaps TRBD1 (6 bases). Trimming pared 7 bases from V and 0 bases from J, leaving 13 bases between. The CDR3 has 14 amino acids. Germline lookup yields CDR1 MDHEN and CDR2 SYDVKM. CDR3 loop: CASKGEVSSYEQYF. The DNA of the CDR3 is TGTGCCAGCAAGGGGGAAGTTAGCTCCTACGAGCAGTACTTC.

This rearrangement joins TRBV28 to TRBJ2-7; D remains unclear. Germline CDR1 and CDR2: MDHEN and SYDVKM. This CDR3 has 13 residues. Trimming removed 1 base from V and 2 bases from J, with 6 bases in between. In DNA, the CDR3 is TGTGCCAGCAGTTTATTACCAGCCTACGAGCAGTACTTC. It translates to CASSLLPAYEQYF.

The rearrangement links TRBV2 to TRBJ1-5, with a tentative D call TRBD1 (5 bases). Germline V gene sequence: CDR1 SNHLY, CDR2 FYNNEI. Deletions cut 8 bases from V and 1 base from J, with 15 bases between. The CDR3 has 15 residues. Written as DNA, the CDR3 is TGTGCCAGCGACGGACGGGGGTTGAGCAATCAGCCCCAGCATTTT. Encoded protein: CASDGRGLSNQPQHF.

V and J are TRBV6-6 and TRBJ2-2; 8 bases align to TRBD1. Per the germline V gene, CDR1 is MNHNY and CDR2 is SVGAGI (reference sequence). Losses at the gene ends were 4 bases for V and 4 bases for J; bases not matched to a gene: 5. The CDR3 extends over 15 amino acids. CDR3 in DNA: TGTGCCAGCAGTTTGGGCAGGGGGCTCACCGGGGAGCTGTTTTTT. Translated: CASSLGRGLTGELFF.

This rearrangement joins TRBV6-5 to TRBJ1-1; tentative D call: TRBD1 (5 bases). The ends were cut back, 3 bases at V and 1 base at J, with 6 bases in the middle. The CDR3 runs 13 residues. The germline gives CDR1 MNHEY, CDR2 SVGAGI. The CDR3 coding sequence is TGTGCCAGCAGTTATGGACAGAACACTGAAGCTTTCTTT. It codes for CASSYGQNTEAFF.

For the CDR3, the DNA is TGTGCCAGCGCTATTTTGGCGGGAGGATCAGGTGAGCAGTTCTTC. Translated: CASAILAGGSGEQFF. The chain employs TRBV6-5 and TRBJ2-1; TRBD2 matches at 8 bases. Germline V gene data show CDR1 as MNHEY and CDR2 as SVGAGI. The CDR3 runs to 15 residues. J lost 9 bases, V lost 8 bases, and 15 bases had no gene match.

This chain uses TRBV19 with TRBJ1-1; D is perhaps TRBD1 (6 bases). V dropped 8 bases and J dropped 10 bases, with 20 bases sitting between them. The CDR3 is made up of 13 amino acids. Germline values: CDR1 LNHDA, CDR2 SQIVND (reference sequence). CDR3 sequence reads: CASGFGGADGAFF. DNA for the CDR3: TGTGCCAGTGGATTTGGGGGCGCCGATGGAGCTTTCTTT.

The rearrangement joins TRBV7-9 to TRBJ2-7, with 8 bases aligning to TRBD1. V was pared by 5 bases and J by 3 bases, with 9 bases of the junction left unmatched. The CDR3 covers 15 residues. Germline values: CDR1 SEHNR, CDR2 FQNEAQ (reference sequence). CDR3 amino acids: CASSRNLGQDYEQYF. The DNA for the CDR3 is TGTGCCAGCAGCCGAAACCTGGGACAGGACTACGAGCAGTACTTC.

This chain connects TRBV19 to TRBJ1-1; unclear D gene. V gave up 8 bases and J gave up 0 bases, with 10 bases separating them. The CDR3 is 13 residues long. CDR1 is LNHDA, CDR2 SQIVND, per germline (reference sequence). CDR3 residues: CASEGVMNTEAFF. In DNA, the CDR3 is TGTGCCAGTGAAGGAGTAATGAACACTGAAGCTTTCTTT.

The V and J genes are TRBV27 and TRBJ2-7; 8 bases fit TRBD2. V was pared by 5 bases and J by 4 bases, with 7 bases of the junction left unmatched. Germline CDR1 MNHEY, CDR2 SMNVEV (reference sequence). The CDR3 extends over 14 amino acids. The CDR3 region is CASSGGTRSYEQYF. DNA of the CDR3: TGTGCCAGCAGTGGGGGGACTAGGTCTTACGAGCAGTACTTC.

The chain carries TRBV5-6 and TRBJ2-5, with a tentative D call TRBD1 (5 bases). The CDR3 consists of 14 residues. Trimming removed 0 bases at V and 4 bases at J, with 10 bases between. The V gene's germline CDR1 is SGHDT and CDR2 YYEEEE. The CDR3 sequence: CASSLEGVRETQYF. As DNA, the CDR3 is TGTGCCAGCAGCTTGGAAGGGGTAAGAGAGACCCAGTACTTC.

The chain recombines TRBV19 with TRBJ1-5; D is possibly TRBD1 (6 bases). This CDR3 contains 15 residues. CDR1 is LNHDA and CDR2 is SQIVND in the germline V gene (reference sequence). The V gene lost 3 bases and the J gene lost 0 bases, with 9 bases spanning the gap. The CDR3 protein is CASSIDRNSNQPQHF. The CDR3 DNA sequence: TGTGCCAGTAGTATCGACAGGAATAGCAATCAGCCCCAGCATTTT.

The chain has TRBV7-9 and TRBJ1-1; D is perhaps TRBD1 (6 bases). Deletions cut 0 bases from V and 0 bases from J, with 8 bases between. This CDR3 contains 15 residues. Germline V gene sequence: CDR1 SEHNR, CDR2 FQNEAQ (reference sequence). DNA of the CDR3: TGTGCCAGCAGCTTAGCGCAGGGGCTGAACACTGAAGCTTTCTTT. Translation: CASSLAQGLNTEAFF.

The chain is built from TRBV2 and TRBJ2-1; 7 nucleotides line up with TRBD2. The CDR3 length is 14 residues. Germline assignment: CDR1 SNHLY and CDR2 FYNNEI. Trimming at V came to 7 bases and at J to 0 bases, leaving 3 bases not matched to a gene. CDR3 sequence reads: CASKLADSYNEQFF. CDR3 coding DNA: TGTGCCAGCAAGCTAGCGGACTCCTACAATGAGCAGTTCTTC.

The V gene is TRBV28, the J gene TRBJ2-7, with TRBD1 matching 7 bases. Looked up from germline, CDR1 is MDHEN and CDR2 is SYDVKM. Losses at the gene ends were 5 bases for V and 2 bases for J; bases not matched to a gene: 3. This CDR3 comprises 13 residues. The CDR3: CASSTGQPYEQYF. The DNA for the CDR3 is TGTGCCAGCAGTACGGGACAGCCCTACGAGCAGTACTTC.

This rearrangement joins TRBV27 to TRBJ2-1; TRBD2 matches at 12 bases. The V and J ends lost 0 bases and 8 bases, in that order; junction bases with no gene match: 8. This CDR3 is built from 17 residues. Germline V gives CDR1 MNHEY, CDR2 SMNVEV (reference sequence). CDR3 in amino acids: CASSLSPRLAGVYEQFF. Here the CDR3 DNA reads TGTGCCAGCAGTTTATCGCCCCGACTAGCGGGAGTATATGAGCAGTTCTTC.

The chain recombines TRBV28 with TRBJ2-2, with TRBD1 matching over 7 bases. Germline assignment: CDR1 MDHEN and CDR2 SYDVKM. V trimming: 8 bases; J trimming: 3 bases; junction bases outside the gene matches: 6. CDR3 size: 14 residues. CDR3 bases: TGTGCCAGCGGCCGGGACAGCGACACCGGGGAGCTGTTTTTT. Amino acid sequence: CASGRDSDTGELFF.

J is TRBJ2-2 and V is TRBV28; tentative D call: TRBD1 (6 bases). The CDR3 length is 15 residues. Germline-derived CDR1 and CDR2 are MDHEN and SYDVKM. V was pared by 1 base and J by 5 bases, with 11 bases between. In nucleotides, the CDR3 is TGTGCCAGCAGTTTATCGCAGGGGAGAACCGGGGAGCTGTTTTTT. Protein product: CASSLSQGRTGELFF.

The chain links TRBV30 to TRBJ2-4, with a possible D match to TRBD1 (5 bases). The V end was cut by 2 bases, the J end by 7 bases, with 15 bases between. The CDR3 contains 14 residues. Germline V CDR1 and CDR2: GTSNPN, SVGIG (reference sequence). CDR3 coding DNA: TGTGCCTGGAGTTATGGTACAGGTGATAACATTCAGTACTTC. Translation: CAWSYGTGDNIQYF.

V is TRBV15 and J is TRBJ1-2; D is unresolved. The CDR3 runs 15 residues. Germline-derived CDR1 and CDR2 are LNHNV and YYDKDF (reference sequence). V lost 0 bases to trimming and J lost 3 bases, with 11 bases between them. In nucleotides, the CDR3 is TGTGCCACCAGCAGAGATGGAGGACTTTACTATGGCTACACCTTC. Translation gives CATSRDGGLYYGYTF.

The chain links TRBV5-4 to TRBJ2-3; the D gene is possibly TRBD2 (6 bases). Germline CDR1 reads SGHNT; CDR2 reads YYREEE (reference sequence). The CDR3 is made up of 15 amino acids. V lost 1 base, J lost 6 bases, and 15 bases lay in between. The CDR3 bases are TGTGCCAGCAGCTTGCGGGAGACCCAGGGCGATACGCAGTATTTT. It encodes CASSLRETQGDTQYF.

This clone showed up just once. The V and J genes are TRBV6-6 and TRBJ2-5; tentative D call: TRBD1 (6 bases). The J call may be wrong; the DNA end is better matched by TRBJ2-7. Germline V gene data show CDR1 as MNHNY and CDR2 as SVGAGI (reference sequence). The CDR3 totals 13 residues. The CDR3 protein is CASSPTGGYEQYF. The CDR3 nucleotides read TGTGCCAGCAGTCCGACAGGCGGGTACGAGCAGTACTTC.

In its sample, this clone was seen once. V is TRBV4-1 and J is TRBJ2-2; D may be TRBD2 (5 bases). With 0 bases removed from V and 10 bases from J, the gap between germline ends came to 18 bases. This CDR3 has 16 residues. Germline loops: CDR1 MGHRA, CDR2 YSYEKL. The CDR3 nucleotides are TGCGCCAGCAGCCAAGATCTGTCGTGGACTGGCGCGGAGCTGTTTTTT. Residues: CASSQDLSWTGAELFF.

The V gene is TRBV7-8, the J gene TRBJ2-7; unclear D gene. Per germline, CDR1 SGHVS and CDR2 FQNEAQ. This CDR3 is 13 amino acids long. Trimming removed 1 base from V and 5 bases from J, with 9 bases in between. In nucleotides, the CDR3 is TGTGCCAGCAGCTTAGATTTATCCCACGAGCAGTACTTC. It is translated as CASSLDLSHEQYF.

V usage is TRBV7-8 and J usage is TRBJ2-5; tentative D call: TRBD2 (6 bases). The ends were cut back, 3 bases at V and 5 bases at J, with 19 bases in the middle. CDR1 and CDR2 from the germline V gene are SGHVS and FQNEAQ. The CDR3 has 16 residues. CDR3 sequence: CASSFPADVGGETQYF. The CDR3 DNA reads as TGTGCCAGCAGCTTCCCCGCAGATGTGGGGGGTGAGACCCAGTACTTC. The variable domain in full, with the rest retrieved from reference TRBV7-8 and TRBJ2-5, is GAGVSQSPRYKVAKRGQDVALRCDPISGHVSLFWYQQALGQGPEFLTYFQNEAQLDKSGLPSDRFFAERPEGSVSTLKIQRTQQEDSAVYLCASSFPADVGGETQYFGPGTRLLVL.

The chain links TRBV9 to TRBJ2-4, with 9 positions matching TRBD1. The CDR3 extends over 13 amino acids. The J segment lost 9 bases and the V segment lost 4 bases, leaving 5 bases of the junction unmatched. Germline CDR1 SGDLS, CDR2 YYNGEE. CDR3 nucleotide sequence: TGTGCCAGCAGCTCGGGGACAGGGCGCATTCAGTACTTC. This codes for CASSSGTGRIQYF.

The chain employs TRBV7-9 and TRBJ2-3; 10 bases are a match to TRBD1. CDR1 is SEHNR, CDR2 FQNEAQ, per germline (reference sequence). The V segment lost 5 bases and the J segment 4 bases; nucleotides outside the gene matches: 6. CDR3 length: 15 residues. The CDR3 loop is CASSPRDRGADTQYF. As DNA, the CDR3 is TGTGCCAGCAGCCCTCGGGACAGGGGCGCAGATACGCAGTATTTT.

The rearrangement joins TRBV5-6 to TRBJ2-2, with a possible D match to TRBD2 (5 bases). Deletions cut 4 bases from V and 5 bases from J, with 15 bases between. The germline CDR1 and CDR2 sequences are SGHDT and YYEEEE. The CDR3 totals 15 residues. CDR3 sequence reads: CASSNLRGSTGELFF. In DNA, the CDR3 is TGTGCCAGCAGCAATCTCCGGGGATCGACCGGGGAGCTGTTTTTT.

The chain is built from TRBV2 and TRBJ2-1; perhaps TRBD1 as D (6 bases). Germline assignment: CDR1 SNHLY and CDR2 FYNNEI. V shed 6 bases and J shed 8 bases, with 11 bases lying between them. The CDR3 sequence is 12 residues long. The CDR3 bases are TGTGCCAGCAGGGAACAGGGCGATGAGCAGTTCTTC. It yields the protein CASREQGDEQFF.

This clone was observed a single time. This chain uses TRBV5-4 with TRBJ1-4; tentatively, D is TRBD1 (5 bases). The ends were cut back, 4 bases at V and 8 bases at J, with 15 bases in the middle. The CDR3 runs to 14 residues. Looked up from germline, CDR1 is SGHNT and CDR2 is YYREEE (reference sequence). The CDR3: CASSQGVVGEKLFF. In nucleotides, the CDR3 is TGTGCCAGCAGCCAGGGTGTAGTGGGCGAAAAACTGTTTTTT.